This TCR beta chain was found in a study of cytomegalovirus exposure and HLA in healthy donors. This clone was recorded a few times. Assay used: immunoSEQ multiplex PCR; TCRdb lists only in-frame clones, some missing. This sample has about 180,000 clones, with 85% found just once. Germline V lookup: CDR1 SNHLY, CDR2 FYNNEI. The CDR3 covers 16 residues. V dropped 3 bases and J dropped 5 bases, with 19 bases sitting between them. This TCR was recovered from a young man in good health and CMV-seropositive. The specimen was PBMCs. This sequence joins TRBV2 and TRBJ1-1; D might be TRBD1 (6 bases). The CDR3 sequence is CASSEGAPSFNTEAFF. The CDR3 DNA sequence: TGTGCCAGCAGTGAGGGGGCTCCGAGCTTTAATACTGAAGCTTTCTTT.